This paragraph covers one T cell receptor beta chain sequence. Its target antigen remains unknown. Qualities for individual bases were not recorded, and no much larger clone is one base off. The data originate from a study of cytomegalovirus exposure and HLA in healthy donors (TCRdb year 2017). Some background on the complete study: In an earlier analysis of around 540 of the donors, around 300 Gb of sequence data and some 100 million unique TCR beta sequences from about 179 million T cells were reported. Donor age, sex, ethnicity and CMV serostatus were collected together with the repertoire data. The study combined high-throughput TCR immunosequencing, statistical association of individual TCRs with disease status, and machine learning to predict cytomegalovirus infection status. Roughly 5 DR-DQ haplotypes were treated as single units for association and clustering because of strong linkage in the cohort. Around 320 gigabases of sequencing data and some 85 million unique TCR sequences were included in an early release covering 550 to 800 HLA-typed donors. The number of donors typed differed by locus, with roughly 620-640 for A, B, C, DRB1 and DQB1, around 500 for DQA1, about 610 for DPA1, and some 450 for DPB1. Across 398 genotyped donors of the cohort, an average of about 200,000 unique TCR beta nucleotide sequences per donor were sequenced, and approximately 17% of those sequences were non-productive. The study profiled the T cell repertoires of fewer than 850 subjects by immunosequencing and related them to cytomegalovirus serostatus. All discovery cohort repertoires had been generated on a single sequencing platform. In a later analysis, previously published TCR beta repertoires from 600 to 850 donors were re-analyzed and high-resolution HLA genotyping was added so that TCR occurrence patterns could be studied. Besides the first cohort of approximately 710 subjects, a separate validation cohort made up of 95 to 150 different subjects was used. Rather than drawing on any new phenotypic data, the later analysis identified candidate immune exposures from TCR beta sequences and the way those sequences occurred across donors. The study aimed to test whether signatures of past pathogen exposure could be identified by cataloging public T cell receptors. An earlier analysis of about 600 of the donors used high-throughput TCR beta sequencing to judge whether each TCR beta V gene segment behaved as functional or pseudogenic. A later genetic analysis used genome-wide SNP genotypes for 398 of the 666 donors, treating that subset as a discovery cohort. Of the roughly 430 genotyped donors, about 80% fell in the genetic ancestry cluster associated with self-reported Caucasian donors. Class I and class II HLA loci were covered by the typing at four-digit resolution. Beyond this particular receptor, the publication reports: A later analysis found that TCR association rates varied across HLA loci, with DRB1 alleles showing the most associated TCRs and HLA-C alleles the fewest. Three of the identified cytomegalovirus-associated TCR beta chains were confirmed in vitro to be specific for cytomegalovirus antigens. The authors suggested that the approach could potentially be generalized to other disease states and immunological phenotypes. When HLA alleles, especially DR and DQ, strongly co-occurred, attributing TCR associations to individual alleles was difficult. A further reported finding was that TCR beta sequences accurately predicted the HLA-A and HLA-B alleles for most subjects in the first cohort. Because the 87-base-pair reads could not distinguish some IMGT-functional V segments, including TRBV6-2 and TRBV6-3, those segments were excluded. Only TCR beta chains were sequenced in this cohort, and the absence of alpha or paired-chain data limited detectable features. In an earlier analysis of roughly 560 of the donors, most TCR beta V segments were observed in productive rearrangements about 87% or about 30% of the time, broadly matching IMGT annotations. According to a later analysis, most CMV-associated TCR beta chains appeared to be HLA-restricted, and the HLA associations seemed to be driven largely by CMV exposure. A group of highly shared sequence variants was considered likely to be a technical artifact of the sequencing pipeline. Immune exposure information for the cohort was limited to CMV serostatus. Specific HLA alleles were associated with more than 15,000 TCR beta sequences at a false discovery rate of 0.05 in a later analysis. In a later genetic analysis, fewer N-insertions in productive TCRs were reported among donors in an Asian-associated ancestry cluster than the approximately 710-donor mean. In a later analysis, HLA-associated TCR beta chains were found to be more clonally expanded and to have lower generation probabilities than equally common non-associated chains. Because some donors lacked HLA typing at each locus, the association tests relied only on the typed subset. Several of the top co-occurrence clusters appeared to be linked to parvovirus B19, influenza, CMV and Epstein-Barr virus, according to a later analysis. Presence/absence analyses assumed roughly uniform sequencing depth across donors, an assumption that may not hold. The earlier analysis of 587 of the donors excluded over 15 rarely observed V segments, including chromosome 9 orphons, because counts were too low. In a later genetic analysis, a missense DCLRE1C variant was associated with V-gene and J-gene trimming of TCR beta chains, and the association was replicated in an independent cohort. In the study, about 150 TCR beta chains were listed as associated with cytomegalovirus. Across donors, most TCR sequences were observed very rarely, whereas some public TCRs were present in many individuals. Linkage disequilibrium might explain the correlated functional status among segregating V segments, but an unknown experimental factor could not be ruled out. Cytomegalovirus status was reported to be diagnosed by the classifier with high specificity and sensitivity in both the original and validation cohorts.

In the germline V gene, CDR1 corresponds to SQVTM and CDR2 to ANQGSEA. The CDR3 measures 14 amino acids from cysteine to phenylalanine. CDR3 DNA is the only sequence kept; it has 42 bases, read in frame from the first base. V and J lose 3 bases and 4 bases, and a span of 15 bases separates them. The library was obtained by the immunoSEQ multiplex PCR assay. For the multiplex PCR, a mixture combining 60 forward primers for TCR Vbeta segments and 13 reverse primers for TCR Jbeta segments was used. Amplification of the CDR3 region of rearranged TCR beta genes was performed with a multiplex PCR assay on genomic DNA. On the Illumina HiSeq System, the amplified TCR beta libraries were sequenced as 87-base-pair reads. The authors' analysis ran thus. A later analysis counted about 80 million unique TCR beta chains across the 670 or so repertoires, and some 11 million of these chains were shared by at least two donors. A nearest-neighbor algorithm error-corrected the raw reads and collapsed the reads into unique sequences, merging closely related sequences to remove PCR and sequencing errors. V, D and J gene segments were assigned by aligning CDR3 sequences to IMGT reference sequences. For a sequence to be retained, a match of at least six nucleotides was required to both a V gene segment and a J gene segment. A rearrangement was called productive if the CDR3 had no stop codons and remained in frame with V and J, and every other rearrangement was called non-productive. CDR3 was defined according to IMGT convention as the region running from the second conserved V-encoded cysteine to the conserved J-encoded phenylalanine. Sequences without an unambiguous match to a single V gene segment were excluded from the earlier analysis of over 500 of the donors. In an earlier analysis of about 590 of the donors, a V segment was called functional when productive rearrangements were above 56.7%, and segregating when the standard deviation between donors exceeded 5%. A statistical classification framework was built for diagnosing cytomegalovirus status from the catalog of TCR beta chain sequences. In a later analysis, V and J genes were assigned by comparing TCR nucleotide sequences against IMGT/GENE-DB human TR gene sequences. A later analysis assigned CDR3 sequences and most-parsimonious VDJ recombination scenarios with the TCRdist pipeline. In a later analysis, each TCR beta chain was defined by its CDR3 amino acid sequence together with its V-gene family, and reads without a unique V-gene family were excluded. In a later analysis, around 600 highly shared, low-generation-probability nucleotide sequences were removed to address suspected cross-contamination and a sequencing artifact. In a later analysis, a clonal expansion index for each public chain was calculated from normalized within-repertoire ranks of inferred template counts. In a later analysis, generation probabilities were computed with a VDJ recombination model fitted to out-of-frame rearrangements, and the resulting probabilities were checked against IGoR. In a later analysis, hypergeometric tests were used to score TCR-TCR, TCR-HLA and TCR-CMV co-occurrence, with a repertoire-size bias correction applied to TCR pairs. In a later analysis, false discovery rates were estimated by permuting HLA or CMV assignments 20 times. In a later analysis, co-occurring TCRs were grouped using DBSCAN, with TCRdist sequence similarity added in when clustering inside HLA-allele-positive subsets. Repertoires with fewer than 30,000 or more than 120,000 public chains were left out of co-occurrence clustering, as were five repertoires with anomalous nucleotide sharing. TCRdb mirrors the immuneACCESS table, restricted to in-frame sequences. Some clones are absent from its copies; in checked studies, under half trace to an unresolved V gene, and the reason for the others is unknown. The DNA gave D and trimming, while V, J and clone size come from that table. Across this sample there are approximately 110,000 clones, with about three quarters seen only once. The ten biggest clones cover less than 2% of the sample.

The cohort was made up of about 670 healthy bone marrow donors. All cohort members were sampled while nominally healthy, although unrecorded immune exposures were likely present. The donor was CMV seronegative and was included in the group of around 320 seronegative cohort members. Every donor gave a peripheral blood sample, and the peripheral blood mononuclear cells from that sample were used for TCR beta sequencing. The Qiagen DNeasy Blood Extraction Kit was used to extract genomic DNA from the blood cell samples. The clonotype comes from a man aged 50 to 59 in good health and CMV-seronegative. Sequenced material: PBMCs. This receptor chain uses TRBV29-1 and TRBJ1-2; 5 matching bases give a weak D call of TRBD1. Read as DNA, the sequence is TGCAGCGTTGAGTCGGGGGTGGGGTTCTATGGCTACACCTTC. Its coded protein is CSVESGVGFYGYTF. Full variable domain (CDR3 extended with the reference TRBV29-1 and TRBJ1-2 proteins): SAVISQKPSRDICQRGTSLTIQCQVDSQVTMMFWYRQQPGQSLTLIATANQGSEATYESGFVIDKFPISRPNLTFSTLTVSNMSPEDSSIYLCSVESGVGFYGYTFGSGTRLTVV.